These T cell receptor beta chains were read from a single sample in a study of spatial heterogeneity in lung cancer. TCRdb re-analysed the 5' RACE reads in MiXCR, keeping a single row per CDR3 protein. The data show some 1,500 distinct CDR3 sequences, over 10% seen once. Specimen: lung tumor tissue, collected at surgery. These receptors came from a male donor with early-stage non-small cell lung cancer. Each CDR3 is given with its conserved first and last residue. The D gene is left open where the match is weak. Rows give clone size only sometimes, using once, few, many, or a class for an expanded clone.

V,D,size,J,DNA,CDR3
TRBV12-3/TRBV12-4,NA,NA,TRBJ2-2,TGTGCCAGCAGTTTGTGGAACACCGGGGAGCTGTTTTTT,CASSLWNTGELFF
TRBV9,TRBD1,NA,TRBJ2-3,TGTGCCAGCAGCGCCAGGGGGACCCCGAGCACAGATACGCAGTATTTT,CASSARGTPSTDTQYF
TRBV5-4,NA,medium-sized,TRBJ2-3,TGTGCCAGCAGCTTAAAGGGGGCAGATACGCAGTATTTT,CASSLKGADTQYF
TRBV28,NA,NA,TRBJ2-1,TGTGCCAGCAGTAACGTGGGTTCCACCTACAATGAGCAGTTCTTC,CASSNVGSTYNEQFF
TRBV20-1,NA,medium-sized,TRBJ2-3,TGCAGTGCTAATCGTGTTGGCACAGATACGCAGTATTTT,CSANRVGTDTQYF
TRBV6-2/TRBV6-3,NA,many,TRBJ2-5,TGTGCCAGCAGTCGACTCGGGGAGACCCAGTACTTC,CASSRLGETQYF
TRBV20-1,NA,medium-sized,TRBJ2-1,TGCAGTGCTAGTTCCCGACGGCAGAAAATCTACAATGAGCAGTTCTTC,CSASSRRQKIYNEQFF
TRBV27,TRBD2,medium-sized,TRBJ2-2,TGTGCCAGCCGGCGGGGGGGGTCCGCCGGGGAGCTGTTTTTT,CASRRGGSAGELFF
TRBV29-1,NA,NA,TRBJ1-1,TGCAGCGTTGAGAACGGATTGAACACTGAAGCTTTCTTT,CSVENGLNTEAFF
TRBV5-1,TRBD2,few,TRBJ2-7,TGCGCCAGCAGCTTGGGGACTAGCGGTACCTACGAGCAGTACTTC,CASSLGTSGTYEQYF
TRBV12-5,NA,medium-sized,TRBJ1-4,TGTGCTAGTGGCCCTCGGGCGATTAATAATGAAAAACTGTTTTTT,CASGPRAINNEKLFF
TRBV7-6,TRBD1,medium-sized,TRBJ1-4,TGTGCCAGCAGCCAACGACAGGGGATGGATGAAAAACTGTTTTTT,CASSQRQGMDEKLFF
TRBV4-1,TRBD2,few,TRBJ2-5,TGCGCCAGCAGCCAAGATCGCGGGACTAGCGGGAGGGCCAAGGAAGAGACCCAGTACTTC,CASSQDRGTSGRAKEETQYF
TRBV15,NA,medium-sized,TRBJ1-2,TGTGCCACCAGCAGAGGGGATGGAGGCTACACCTTC,CATSRGDGGYTF
TRBV27,TRBD1,few,TRBJ1-2,TGTGCCAGCAGTTTCCAACAGGGGTCGTATGGCTACACCTTC,CASSFQQGSYGYTF
TRBV28,NA,medium-sized,TRBJ1-4,TGTGCCAGCAGTACCCTTGTTCTGGGGCAGAAGGAAAAACTGTTTTTT,CASSTLVLGQKEKLFF
TRBV11-2,NA,medium-sized,TRBJ1-2,TGTGCCAGCAGCTTAGGTGCCGGTGACTATGGCTACACCTTC,CASSLGAGDYGYTF
TRBV19,TRBD1,NA,TRBJ2-1,TGTGCCAGTAGTATGTGGCTGGACAGGGGAGTATCCAATGAGCAGTTCTTC,CASSMWLDRGVSNEQFF
TRBV29-1,TRBD1,medium-sized,TRBJ2-7,TGCAGCGTTGAAAGGGACAGGGATAACGAGCAGTACTTC,CSVERDRDNEQYF
TRBV7-2,NA,few,TRBJ2-5,TGTGCCAGCAGCTTAGAAAAGCGACCTCAAGAGACCCAGTACTTC,CASSLEKRPQETQYF